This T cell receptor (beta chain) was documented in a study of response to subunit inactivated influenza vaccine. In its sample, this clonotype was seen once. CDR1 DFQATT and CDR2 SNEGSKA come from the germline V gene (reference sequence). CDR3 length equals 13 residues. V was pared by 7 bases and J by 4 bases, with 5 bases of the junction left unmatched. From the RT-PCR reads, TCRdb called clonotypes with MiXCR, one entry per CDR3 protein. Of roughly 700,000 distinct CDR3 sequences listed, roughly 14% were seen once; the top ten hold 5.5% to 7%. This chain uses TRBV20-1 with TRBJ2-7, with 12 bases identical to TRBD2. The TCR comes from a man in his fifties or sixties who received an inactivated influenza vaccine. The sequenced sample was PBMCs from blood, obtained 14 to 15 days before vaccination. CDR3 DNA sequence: TGCAGTGGTACTAGCGGGAGGTCTTACGAGCAGTACTTC. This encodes CSGTSGRSYEQYF.